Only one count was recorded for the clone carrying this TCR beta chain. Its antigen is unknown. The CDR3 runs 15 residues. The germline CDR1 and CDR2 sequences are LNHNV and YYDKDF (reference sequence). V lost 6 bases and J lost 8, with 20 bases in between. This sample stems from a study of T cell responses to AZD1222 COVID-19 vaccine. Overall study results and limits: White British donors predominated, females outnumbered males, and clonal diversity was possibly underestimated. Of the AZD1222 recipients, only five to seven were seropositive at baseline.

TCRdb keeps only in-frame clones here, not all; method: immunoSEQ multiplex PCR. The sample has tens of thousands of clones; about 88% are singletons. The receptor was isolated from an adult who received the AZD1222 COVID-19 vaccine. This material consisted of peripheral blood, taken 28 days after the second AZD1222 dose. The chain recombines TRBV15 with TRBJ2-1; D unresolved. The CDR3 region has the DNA TGTGCCACCAGTCGAAGAGATAAAGGGTTCGATGAGCAGTTCTTC. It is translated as CATSRRDKGFDEQFF.